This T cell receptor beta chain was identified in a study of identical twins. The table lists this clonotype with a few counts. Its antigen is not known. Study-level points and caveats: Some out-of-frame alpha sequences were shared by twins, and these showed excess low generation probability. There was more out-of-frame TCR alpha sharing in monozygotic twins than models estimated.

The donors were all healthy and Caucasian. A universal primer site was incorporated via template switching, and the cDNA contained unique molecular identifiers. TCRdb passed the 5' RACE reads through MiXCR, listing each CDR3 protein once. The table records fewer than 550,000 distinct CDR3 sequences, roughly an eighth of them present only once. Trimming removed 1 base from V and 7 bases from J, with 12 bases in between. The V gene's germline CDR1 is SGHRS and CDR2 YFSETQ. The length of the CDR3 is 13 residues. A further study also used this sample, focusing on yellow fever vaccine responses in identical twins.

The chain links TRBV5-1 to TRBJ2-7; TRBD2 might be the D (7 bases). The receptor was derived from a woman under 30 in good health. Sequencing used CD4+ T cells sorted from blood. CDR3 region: CASSLNGGREQYF. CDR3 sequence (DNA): TGCGCCAGCAGCTTGAACGGGGGGCGGGAGCAGTACTTC. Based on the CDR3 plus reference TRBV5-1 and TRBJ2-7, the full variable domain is KAGVTQTPRYLIKTRGQQVTLSCSPISGHRSVSWYQQTPGQGLQFLFEYFSETQRNKGNFPGRFSGRQFSNSRSEMNVSTLELGDSALYLCASSLNGGREQYFGPGTRLTVT.